The following is a T cell receptor beta chain sequence with its context. Only in-frame clones appear in the TCRdb table, and some are missing; sequencing was by immunoSEQ multiplex PCR. The profile shows fewer than 300,000 clones, around 85% of them singletons. The sample is drawn from a study of blood T cell repertoires in COVID-19. Trimming pared 0 bases from V and 2 bases from J, leaving 18 bases between. The CDR3 runs to 17 residues. Germline CDR1 reads SGHRS; CDR2 reads YFSETQ. It was during active infection that Seattle patients were enrolled and then longitudinally followed. The sequence was collected from a human donor with COVID-19, enrolled during active disease. The donor label of this sample is uncertain. The sample was peripheral blood. The rearrangement links TRBV5-1 to TRBJ2-7; D might be TRBD1 (6 bases). DNA for the CDR3: TGCGCCAGCAGCTTGGGGGCCGAGGGGGTGGGCACCTACGAGCAGTACTTC. It translates to CASSLGAEGVGTYEQYF.